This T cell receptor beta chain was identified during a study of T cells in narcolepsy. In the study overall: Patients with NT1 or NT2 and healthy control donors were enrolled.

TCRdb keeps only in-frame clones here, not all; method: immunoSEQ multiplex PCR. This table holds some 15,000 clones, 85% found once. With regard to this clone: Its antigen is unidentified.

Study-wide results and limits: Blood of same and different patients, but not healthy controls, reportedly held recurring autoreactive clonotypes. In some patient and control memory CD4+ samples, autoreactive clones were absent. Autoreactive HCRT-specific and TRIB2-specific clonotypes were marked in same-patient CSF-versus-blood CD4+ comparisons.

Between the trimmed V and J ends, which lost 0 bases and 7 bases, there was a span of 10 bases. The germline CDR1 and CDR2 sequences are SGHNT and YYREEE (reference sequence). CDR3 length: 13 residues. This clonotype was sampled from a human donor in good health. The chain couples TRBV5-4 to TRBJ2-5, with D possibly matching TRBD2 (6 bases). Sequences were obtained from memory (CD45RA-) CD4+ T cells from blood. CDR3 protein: CASSLAGGMTQYF. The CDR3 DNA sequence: TGTGCCAGCAGCTTGGCCGGGGGAATGACCCAGTACTTC.